What follows describes a single T cell receptor beta chain. Its antigen is unknown. CDR1 and CDR2 (germline): SGDLS, YYNGEE. CDR3 length: 16 residues. The ends lost 4 bases at V and 6 bases at J; junction bases unmatched: 11. The entry originates in a study of long-term antiretroviral therapy in people with HIV. Runs used v3.0 of the immunoSEQ assay and were done at survey level. The target of sequencing was 40,000-50,000 T-cell genomes per sample. Sequencing used immunoSEQ multiplex PCR; TCRdb keeps in-frame clones, though not all of them. This sample has 20,000 to 25,000 clones, with more than 70% found just once. Study-wide results and caveats: Clones showing expansion before ART dominated the repertoire at all time points. In samples taken after ART, diversity increased but remained below transplant donor control levels.

J is TRBJ2-1 and V is TRBV9; the match to TRBD2 covers 9 bases. The sequencing here drew on unsorted PBMCs, taken around 1.8 years before starting antiretroviral therapy. This TCR came from a woman aged 40 to 49 with HIV. This chain's CDR3 is CASSLLGAGGLNEQFF. Written as DNA, the CDR3 is TGTGCCAGCAGCCTACTAGGGGCGGGGGGGCTCAATGAGCAGTTCTTC.